A selection of T cell receptor beta chains follows, all from one sample in a study of tumor-infiltrating lymphocytes in primary liver carcinoma. TCRdb analysed the multiplex PCR reads with MiXCR anew, one entry per CDR3 protein. The data show 310,000 or so distinct CDR3 sequences, about 50% seen once. The specimen was peripheral blood. The receptor source for this set is a woman in her 30s with primary liver carcinoma and hepatitis B virus infection. Each CDR3 is given with its conserved first and last residue. Fields, in order: clone size, D gene, J gene, V gene, CDR3 protein, CDR3 DNA. The D gene is left open where the match is weak. Size tells how often a clone was seen (once, few, many) or the class of an expanded clone, and some rows leave it out.

>many|TRBD2|TRBJ2-2|TRBV4-3
CASSQLAGYTGELFF
TGCGCCAGCAGCCAACTAGCGGGCTACACCGGGGAGCTGTTTTTT
>.|TRBD2|TRBJ2-3|TRBV12-3/TRBV12-4
CASSSRLAGVDTQYF
TGTGCCAGCAGTTCCAGACTAGCGGGGGTAGATACGCAGTATTTT
>few|TRBD2|TRBJ2-1|TRBV6-2/TRBV6-3
CASRGLPLHNEQFF
TGTGCCAGCCGGGGACTACCATTACACAATGAGCAGTTCTTC
>.|.|TRBJ1-2|TRBV19
CASSIPLQDLRGYGYTF
TGTGCCAGTAGTATCCCCCTACAGGATTTGAGGGGCTATGGCTACACCTTC
>many|.|TRBJ1-3|TRBV12-3/TRBV12-4
CASSSGNTIYF
TGTGCCAGCAGCTCTGGAAACACCATATATTTT
>.|.|TRBJ2-5|TRBV9
CASSVAGAQETQYF
TGTGCCAGCAGCGTCGCGGGCGCCCAAGAGACCCAGTACTTC
>many|.|TRBJ2-1|TRBV11-2
CASSLTRLVYEQFF
TGTGCCAGCAGCCTAACCCGACTAGTTTATGAGCAGTTCTTC
>once|TRBD2|TRBJ2-7|TRBV4-3
CASSQWVGDYGQYF
TGCGCCAGCAGCCAATGGGTGGGGGACTACGGGCAGTACTTC
>.|TRBD2|TRBJ2-5|TRBV19
CASNSRGSIGETQYF
TGTGCCAGTAACTCTCGCGGGAGTATTGGAGAGACCCAGTACTTC
>.|.|TRBJ2-2|TRBV12-3/TRBV12-4
CASSPWASGSYGELSF
.
>.|TRBD2|TRBJ2-1|TRBV12-3/TRBV12-4
CANSLRASGPNEQFF
TGTGCCAACAGTCTCAGGGCTAGCGGACCCAATGAGCAGTTCTTC
>few|TRBD2|TRBJ2-7|TRBV6-1
CASSGRGELSYEQYF
TGTGCCAGCAGTGGCCGGGGGGAGCTCTCCTACGAGCAGTACTTC
>few|.|TRBJ2-5|TRBV5-6
CASSFDVREQETQYF
TGTGCCAGCAGCTTTGATGTACGAGAACAAGAGACCCAGTACTTC
>.|.|TRBJ1-5|TRBV6-5
CASAQGNQPQRF
TGTGCCAGCGCTCAGGGCAATCAGCCCCAGCGTTTT
>.|TRBD1|TRBJ2-7|TRBV7-9
CASIEQGAEQYF
TGTGCCAGCATTGAACAGGGGGCCGAGCAGTACTTC